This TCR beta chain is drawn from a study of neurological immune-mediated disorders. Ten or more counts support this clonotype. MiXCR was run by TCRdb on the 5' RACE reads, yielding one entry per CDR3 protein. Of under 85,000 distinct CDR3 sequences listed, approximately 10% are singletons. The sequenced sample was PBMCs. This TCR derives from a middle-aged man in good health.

The CDR3 spells CSAYVGGSGRLNEQFF. Written as DNA, the CDR3 is TGCAGTGCCTACGTTGGAGGGAGCGGGAGGTTGAATGAGCAGTTCTTC. The chain uses TRBV20-1 and TRBJ2-1; 9 bases are shared with TRBD2. The CDR3 length is 16 residues. V lost 6 bases and J lost 7; bases outside the gene matches: 16. Germline V lookup: CDR1 DFQATT, CDR2 SNEGSKA (reference sequence).